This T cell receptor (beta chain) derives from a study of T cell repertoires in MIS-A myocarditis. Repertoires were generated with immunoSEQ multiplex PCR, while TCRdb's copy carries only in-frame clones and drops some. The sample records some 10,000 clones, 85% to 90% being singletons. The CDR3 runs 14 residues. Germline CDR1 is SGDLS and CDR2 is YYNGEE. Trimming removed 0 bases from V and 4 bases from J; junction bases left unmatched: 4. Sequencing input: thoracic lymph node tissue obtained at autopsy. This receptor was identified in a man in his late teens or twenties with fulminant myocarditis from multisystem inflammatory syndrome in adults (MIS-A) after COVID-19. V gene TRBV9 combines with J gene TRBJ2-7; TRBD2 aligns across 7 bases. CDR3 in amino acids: CASSVGGRAYEQYF. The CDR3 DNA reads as TGTGCCAGCAGCGTAGGTGGGAGGGCGTACGAGCAGTACTTC.